The clone carrying this T cell receptor beta chain was found many times. Primers used for first-strand cDNA, a TRAV- and TRBV-specific set, covered both alpha and beta chains. For amplifying TCRs, the PCR ran for approximately 18 cycles with Phusion, which was used together with a constant-region primer and the adapter on the V primers. From the reads, TCRdb called clonotypes with MiXCR, one entry per CDR3 protein. The sample includes approximately 80,000 distinct CDR3 sequences, around a sixth of them seen just once. The data stem from a study of low-dose radiotherapy and immunotherapy resistance in tumors. Overall study context: Doses of 0.5 Gy per fraction every 2 weeks, totaling 6.5 Gy, went to Cohort 1. Intravenous cyclophosphamide 200 mg/m2 was given every two weeks, one day before radiation and immunotherapy.

CDR1 and CDR2 from the germline V gene are SNHLY and FYNNEI. This CDR3 region has 13 residues. Trimming cost V 3 bases and J 5 bases; bases outside gene matches: 3. Stated time point: after trial treatment. The treatment here: LDRT plus nivolumab, ipilimumab, low-dose cyclophosphamide and aspirin (RACIN trial). Nivolumab, ipilimumab, aspirin, low-dose cyclophosphamide and low-dose radiotherapy were given to donors. The chain employs TRBV2 and TRBJ2-5; TRBD1 matches 7 bases. The sequenced sample was PBMCs, obtained after low-dose radiotherapy plus immunotherapy. The receptor was isolated from a male donor with prostate cancer. CDR3 DNA: TGTGCCAGCAGTGAGGGACAGTCGGAGACCCAGTACTTC. It yields the protein CASSEGQSETQYF.